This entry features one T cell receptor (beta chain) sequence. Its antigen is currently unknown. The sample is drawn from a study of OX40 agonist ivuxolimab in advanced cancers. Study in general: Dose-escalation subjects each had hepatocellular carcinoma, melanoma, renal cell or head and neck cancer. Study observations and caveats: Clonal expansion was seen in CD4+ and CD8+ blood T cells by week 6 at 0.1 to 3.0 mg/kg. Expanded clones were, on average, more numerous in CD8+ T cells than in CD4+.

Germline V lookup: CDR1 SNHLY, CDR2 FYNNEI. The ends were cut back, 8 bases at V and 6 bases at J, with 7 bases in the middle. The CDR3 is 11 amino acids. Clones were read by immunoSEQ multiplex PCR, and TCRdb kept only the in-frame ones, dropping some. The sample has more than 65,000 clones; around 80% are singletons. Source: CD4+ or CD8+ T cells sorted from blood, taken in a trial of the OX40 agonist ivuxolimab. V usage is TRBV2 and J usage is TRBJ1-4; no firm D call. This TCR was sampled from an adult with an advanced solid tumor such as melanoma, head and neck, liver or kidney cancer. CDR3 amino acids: CASGQDEKLFF. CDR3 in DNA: TGTGCCAGCGGGCAGGATGAAAAACTGTTTTTT.